This TCR beta chain was sequenced for a study of OX40 agonist ivuxolimab in advanced cancers. Whole-study context: Three patients showed partial responses: one hepatocellular carcinoma and two cutaneous melanoma cases.

On this clone itself: Its antigen is undetermined.

The study, taken as a whole, reports: At 0.1 to 3.0 mg/kg, clonal expansion of CD4+ and CD8+ blood T cells had occurred by week 6. Expanded clones belonging to CD8+ T cells outnumbered, on average, those of CD4+.

Exclusion of a patient followed from autoimmune disease history or systemic immunosuppression. Assay: immunoSEQ multiplex PCR; the TCRdb copy retains only in-frame clones and omits some. The sample holds about 46,000 clones; roughly four fifths are singletons and the top ten take under 3%. Per germline, CDR1 WSHSY and CDR2 SAAADI. This CDR3 contains 13 residues. V was clipped by 10 bases and J by 9 bases; unmatched bases: 14. The chain carries TRBV10-2 and TRBJ2-5; TRBD1 matches 7 bases. The sample here was CD4+ or CD8+ T cells sorted from blood, taken in a trial of the OX40 agonist ivuxolimab. The TCR originated in an adult with an advanced solid tumor such as melanoma, head and neck, liver or kidney cancer. The CDR3 DNA sequence: TGCGCCACCGCGACAGGGACCAGGGGCGCCCAGTACTTC. Its protein product is CATATGTRGAQYF.